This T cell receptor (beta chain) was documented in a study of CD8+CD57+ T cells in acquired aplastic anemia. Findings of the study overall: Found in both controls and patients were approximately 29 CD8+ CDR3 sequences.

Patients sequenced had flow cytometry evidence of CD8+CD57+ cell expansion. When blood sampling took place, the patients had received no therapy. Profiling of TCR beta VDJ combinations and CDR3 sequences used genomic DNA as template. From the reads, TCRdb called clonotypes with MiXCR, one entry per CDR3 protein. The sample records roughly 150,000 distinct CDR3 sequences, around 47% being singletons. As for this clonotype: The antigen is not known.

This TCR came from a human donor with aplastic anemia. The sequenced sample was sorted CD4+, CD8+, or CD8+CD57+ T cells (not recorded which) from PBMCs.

In DNA, the CDR3 is TGCAGCGTTGCGACAGGCCCAAACACTGAAGCTTTCTTT. Its translation: CSVATGPNTEAFF. The genes are TRBV29-1 and TRBJ1-1; TRBD1 is a possible D gene (6 bases). CDR1 SQVTM and CDR2 ANQGSEA come from the germline V gene. Trimming cost V 4 bases and J 2 bases, with 11 bases left between them. The CDR3 is made up of 13 amino acids.